These T cell receptor beta chains were read from a single sample in a study of blood T cell repertoires in COVID-19. Measured with immunoSEQ multiplex PCR; TCRdb has only the in-frame clones, and not every one. This table holds roughly 220,000 clones, 80% to 85% found once. The sequenced sample consisted of peripheral blood. The origin of the receptors is a woman aged 60-75 years with acute or convalescent COVID-19. The CDR3 runs from the conserved cysteine through the conserved F or W.

v_call: TRBV19; j_call: TRBJ1-5; cdr3_aa: CASSTFGGVNQPQHF
v_call: TRBV13; j_call: TRBJ2-7; cdr3_aa: CASSLERGGYEQYF
v_call: TRBV30; j_call: TRBJ1-6; cdr3_aa: CAWSAQGQGVSPLHF
v_call: TRBV7-9; j_call: TRBJ2-6; cdr3_aa: CASRYLGAAGANVLTF
v_call: TRBV4-1; j_call: TRBJ1-2; cdr3_aa: CASSQEAGSVYGYTF
v_call: TRBV7-9; j_call: TRBJ2-2; cdr3_aa: CASSSPRQANTGELFF
v_call: TRBV6-2/TRBV6-3; j_call: TRBJ2-7; cdr3_aa: CASSFDRFLQEQYF
v_call: TRBV4-1; j_call: TRBJ1-4; cdr3_aa: CASSQAPIRGQSNEKLFF
v_call: TRBV9; j_call: TRBJ2-1; cdr3_aa: CASSVAGASHNEQFF
v_call: TRBV30; j_call: TRBJ1-1; cdr3_aa: CAWRGPGQGFYNEAFF
v_call: TRBV4-2; j_call: TRBJ2-3; cdr3_aa: CASSPLAGAFTDTQYF
v_call: TRBV4-1; j_call: TRBJ1-2; cdr3_aa: CASSQDPTGSYGYTF
v_call: TRBV12-3/TRBV12-4; j_call: TRBJ1-2; cdr3_aa: CASSLAGGGGYTF
v_call: TRBV6-6; j_call: TRBJ2-1; cdr3_aa: CASRAGTGGNEQFF
v_call: TRBV30; j_call: TRBJ2-7; cdr3_aa: CAWREAGGHYEQYF
v_call: TRBV4-1; j_call: TRBJ1-1; cdr3_aa: CASSQDPDRGNTEAFF
v_call: TRBV2; j_call: TRBJ2-6; cdr3_aa: CASSEPRDASTKTSGANVLTF
v_call: TRBV10-3; j_call: TRBJ2-7; cdr3_aa: CAISPYSYEQYF
v_call: TRBV10-3; j_call: TRBJ2-3; cdr3_aa: CAISAASGVTDTQYF
v_call: TRBV30; j_call: TRBJ1-1; cdr3_aa: CAWRAGYTEAFF
v_call: TRBV10-3; j_call: TRBJ2-7; cdr3_aa: CASDEGHEQYF
v_call: TRBV30; j_call: TRBJ1-3; cdr3_aa: CAWSAVGGGGNTIYF
v_call: TRBV6-5; j_call: TRBJ1-1; cdr3_aa: CASRRTGVDRTEAFF
v_call: TRBV18; j_call: TRBJ2-3; cdr3_aa: CASSPPSGGGTDTQYF